This T cell receptor beta chain was profiled in a study of CD8+ T cells in alopecia areata. Study conclusions and caveats: Tofacitinib significantly lowered scalp clonality and expanded CD8+ clones among the top 100.

Worth noting for this clone: The antigen is unknown.

Stated treatment: oral pan-JAK inhibitor, 5-10 mg twice daily. Reverse transcribed after extraction, RNA yielded cDNA as the sequencing template. Sequencing was performed with immunoSEQ multiplex PCR; in TCRdb, only in-frame clones are kept and a portion is missing. The table lists 150,000 to 200,000 clones, approximately 59% of them singletons. With V trimmed by 7 bases and J by 2 bases, 8 bases remained unmatched. Germline loops: CDR1 LNHDA, CDR2 SQIVND (reference sequence). CDR3 length equals 17 residues. This chain uses TRBV19 with TRBJ2-6, with 10 positions matching TRBD1. Sample: CD4+ T cells sorted from blood, taken at approximately week 56, from a patient treated with tofacitinib. The TCR sequence derives from a human donor with alopecia areata. The CDR3 bases are TGTGCCAGTATGAGGGACAGGGGCATAACTGGGGCCAACGTCCTGACTTTC. Translation gives CASMRDRGITGANVLTF.